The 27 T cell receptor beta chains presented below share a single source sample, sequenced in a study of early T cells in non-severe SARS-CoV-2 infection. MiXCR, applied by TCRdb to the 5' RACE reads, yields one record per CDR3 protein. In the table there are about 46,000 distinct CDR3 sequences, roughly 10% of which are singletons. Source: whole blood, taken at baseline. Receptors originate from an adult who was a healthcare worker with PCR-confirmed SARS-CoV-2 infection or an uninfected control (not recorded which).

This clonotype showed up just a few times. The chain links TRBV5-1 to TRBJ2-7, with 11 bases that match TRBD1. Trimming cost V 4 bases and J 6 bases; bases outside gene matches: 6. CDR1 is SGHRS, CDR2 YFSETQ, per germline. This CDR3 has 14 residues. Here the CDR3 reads CASSPAGQGGEQYF. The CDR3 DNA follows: TGCGCCAGCAGCCCGGCGGGACAGGGGGGCGAGCAGTACTTC.

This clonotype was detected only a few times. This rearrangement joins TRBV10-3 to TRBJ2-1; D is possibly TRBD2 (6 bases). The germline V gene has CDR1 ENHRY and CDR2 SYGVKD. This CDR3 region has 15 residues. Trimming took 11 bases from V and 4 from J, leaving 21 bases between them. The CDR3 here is CAADKGGNGYNEQFF. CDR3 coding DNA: TGTGCCGCGGATAAAGGCGGGAACGGGTACAATGAGCAGTTCTTC.

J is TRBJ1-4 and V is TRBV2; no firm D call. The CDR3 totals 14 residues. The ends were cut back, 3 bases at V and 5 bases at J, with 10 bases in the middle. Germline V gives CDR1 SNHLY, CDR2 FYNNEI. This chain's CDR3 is CASSDTFVNEKLFF. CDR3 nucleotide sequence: TGTGCCAGCAGTGATACTTTCGTCAATGAAAAACTGTTTTTT.

CDR3 sequence: CASSPPTAGVGDTQYF. Here the CDR3 DNA reads TGTGCCAGCAGCCCCCCTACAGCGGGGGTGGGAGATACGCAGTATTTT. This sequence joins TRBV7-2 and TRBJ2-3; 8 nucleotides agree with TRBD2. Unmatched junction bases numbered 12, after V lost 5 bases and J lost 5 bases. Germline values: CDR1 SGHTA, CDR2 FQGNSA. The CDR3 is 16 amino acids.

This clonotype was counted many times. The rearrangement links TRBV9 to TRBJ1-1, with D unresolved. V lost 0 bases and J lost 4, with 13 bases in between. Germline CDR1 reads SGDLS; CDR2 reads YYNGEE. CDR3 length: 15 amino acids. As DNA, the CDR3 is TGTGCCAGCAGCGTAGTGGCCACAAAGGGCACTGAAGCTTTCTTT. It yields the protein CASSVVATKGTEAFF.

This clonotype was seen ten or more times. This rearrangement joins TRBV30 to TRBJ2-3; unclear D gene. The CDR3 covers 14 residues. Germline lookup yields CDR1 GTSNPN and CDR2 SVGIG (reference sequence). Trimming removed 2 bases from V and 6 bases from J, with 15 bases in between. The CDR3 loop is CAWSSPSIADTQYF. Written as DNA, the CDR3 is TGTGCCTGGAGTTCTCCCTCTATAGCTGATACGCAGTATTTT.

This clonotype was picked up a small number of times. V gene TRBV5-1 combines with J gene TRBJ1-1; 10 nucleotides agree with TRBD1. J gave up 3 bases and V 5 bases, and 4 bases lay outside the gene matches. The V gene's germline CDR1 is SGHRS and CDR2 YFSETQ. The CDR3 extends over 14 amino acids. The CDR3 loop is CASRSGTGDTEAFF. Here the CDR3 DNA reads TGCGCCAGCAGATCCGGGACAGGGGACACTGAAGCTTTCTTT.

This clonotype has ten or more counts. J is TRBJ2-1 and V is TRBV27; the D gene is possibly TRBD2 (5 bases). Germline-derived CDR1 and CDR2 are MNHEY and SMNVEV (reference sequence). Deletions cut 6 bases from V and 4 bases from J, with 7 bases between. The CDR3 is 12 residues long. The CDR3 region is CASRGVYNEQFF. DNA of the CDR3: TGTGCCAGCAGGGGAGTATACAATGAGCAGTTCTTC.

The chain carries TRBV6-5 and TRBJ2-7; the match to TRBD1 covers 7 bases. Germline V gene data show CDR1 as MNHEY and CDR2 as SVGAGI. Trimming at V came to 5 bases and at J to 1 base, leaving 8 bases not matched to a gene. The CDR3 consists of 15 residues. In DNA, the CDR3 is TGTGCCAGCAGTCCCGACAGGGCTTTTTCCTACGAGCAGTACTTC. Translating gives CASSPDRAFSYEQYF.

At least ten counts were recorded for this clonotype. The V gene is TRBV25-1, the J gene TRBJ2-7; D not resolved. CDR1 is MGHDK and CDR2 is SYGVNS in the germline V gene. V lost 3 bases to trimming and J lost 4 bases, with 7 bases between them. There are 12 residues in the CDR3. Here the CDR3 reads CASSEGDYEQYF. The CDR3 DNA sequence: TGTGCCAGCAGTGAGGGCGATTACGAGCAGTACTTC.

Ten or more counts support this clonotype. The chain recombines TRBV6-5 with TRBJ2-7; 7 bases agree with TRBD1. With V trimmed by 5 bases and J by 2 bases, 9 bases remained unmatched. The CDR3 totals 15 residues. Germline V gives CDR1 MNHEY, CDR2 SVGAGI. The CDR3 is CASSHLLDRAYEQYF. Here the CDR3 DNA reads TGTGCCAGCAGTCACCTCCTCGACAGGGCCTACGAGCAGTACTTC.

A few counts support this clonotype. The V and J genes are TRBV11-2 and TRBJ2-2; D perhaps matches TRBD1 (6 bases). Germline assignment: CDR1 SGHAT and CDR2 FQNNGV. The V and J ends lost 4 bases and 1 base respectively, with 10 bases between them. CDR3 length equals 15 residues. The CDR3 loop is CASSSYRVNTGELFF. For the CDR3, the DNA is TGTGCCAGCAGCTCATACAGGGTGAACACCGGGGAGCTGTTTTTT.

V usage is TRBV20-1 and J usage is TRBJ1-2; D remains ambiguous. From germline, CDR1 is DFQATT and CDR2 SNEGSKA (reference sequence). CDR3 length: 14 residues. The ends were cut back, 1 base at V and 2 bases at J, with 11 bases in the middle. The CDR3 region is CSARVATGNYGYTF. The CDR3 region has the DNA TGCAGTGCTAGAGTCGCGACCGGGAACTATGGCTACACCTTC.

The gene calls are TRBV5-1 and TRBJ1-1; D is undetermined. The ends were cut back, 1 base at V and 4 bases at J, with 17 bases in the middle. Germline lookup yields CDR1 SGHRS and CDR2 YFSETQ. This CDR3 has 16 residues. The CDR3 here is CASSLILRGIITEAFF. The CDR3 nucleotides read TGCGCCAGCAGCTTGATTTTACGGGGAATCATCACTGAAGCTTTCTTT.

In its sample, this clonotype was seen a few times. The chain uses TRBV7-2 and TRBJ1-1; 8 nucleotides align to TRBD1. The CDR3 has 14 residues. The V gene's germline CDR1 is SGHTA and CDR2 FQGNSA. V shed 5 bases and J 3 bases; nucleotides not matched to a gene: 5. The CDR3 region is CASSPYRGDTEAFF. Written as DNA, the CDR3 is TGTGCCAGCAGCCCCTACAGGGGGGACACTGAAGCTTTCTTT.

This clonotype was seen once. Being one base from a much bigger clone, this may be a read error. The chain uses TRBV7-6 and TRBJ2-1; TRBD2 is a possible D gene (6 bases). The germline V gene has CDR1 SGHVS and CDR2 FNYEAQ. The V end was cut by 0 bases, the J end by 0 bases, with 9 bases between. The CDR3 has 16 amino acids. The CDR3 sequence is CASSLAAGSSYNEQFF. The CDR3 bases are TGTGCCAGCAGCTTAGCGGCGGGGAGCTCCTACAATGAGCAGTTCTTC.

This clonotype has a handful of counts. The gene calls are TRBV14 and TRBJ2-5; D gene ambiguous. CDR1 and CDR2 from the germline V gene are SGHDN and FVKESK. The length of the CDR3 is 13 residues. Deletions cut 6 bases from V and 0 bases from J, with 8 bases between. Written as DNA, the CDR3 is TGTGCCAGCAGTAGCAAGCACCAAGAGACCCAGTACTTC. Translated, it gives CASSSKHQETQYF.

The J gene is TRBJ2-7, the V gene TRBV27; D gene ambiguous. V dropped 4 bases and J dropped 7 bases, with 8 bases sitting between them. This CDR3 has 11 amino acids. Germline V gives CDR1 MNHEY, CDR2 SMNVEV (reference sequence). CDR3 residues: CASSSMREQYF. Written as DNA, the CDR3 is TGTGCCAGCAGTTCCATGAGGGAGCAGTACTTC.

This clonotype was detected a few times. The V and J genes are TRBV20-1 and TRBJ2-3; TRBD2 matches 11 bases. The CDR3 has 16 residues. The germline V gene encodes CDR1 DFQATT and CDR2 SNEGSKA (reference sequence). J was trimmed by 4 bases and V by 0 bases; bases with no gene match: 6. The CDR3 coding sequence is TGCAGTGCTAGAGATTTACTAGCGGGAGACGCAGATACGCAGTATTTT. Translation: CSARDLLAGDADTQYF.

This CDR3 reads CASTSSGISMYF. For the CDR3, the DNA is TGTGCCAGCACCTCTTCCGGGATTTCTATGTATTTT. V and J are TRBV28 and TRBJ2-3; D may be TRBD2 (5 bases). Germline V gives CDR1 MDHEN, CDR2 SYDVKM. With 7 bases removed from V and 14 bases from J, the gap between germline ends came to 19 bases. CDR3 length: 12 residues.

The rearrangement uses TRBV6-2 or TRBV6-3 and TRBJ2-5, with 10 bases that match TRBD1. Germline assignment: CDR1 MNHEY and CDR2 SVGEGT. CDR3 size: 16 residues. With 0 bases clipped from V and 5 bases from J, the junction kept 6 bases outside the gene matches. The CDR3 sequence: CASSYSGQGLWETQYF. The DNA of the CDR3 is TGTGCCAGCAGTTACTCGGGACAGGGGTTGTGGGAGACCCAGTACTTC.

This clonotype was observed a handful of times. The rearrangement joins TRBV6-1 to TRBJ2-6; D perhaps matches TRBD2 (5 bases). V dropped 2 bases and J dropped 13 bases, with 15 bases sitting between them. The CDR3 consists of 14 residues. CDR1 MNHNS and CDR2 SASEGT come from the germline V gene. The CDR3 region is CASSEFGSPQVLTF. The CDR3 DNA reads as TGTGCCAGCAGTGAATTTGGGAGCCCCCAAGTCCTGACTTTC.

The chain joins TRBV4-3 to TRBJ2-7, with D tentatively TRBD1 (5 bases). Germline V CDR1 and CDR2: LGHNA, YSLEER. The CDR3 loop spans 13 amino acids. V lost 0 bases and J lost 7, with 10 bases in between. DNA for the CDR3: TGCGCCAGCAGCCAAGATCTCAGGGATGAGCAGTACTTC. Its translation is CASSQDLRDEQYF.

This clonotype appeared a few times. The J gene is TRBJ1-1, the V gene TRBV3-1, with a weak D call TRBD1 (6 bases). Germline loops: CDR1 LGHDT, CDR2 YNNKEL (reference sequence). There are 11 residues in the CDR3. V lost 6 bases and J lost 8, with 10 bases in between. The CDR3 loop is CASRQQGEAFF. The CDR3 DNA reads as TGTGCCAGCAGACAACAGGGAGAAGCTTTCTTT.

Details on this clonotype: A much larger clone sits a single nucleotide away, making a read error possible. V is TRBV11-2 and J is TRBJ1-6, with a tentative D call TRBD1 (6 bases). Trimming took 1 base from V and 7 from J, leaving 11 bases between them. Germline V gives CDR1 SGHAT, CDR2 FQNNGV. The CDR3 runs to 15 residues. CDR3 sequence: CASSLAYGGNSPLHF. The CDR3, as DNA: TGTGCCAGCAGCTTAGCATACGGGGGCAATTCACCCCTCCACTTT.

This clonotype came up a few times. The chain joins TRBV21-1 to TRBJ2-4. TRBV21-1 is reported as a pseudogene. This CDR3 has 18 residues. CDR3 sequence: CASSKDGNYTLAKNIQYF. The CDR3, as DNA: TGTGCCAGCAGCAAAGATGGGAACTACACCCTAGCCAAAAACATTCAGTACTTC.

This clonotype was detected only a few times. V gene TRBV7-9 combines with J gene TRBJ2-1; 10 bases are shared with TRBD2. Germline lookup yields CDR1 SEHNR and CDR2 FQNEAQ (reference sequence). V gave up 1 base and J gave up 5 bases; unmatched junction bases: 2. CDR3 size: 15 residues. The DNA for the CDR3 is TGTGCCAGCAGCTTAGGGACTAGCGGAGACAATGAGCAGTTCTTC. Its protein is CASSLGTSGDNEQFF.